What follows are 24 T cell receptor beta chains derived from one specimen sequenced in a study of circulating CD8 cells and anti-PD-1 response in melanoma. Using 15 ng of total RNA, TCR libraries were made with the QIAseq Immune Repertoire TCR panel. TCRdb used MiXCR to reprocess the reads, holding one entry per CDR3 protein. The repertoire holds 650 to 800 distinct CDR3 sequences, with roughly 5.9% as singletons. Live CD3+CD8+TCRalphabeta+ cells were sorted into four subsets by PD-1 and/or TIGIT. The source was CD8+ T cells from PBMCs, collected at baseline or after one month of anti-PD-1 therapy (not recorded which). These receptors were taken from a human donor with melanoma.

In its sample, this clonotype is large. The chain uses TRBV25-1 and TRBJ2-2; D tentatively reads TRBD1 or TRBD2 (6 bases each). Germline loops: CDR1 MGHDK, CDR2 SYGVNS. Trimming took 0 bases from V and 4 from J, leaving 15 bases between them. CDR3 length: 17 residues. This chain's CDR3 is CASSEYLRGEFTGELFF. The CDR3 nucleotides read TGTGCCAGCAGTGAATATCTGAGGGGGGAATTCACCGGGGAGCTGTTTTTT.

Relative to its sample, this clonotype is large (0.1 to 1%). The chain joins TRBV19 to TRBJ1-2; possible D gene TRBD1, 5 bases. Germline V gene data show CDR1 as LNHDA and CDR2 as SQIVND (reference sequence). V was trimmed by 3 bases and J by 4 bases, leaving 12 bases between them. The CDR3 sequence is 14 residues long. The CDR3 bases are TGTGCCAGTAGTATGGCGGGGGGAGTCTATGGCTACACCTTC. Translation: CASSMAGGVYGYTF. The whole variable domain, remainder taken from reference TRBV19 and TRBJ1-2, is DGGITQSPKYLFRKEGQNVTLSCEQNLNHDAMYWYRQDPGQGLRLIYYSQIVNDFQKGDIAEGYSVSREKKESFPLTVTSAQKNPTAFYLCASSMAGGVYGYTFGSGTRLTVV.

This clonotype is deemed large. The DNA for the CDR3 is TGCAGCGTACGGACAGGGGGTGGACACGAGCAGTACTTC. It yields the protein CSVRTGGGHEQYF. This chain links TRBV29-1 with TRBJ2-7; 10 bases are a match to TRBD1. Germline V gene data show CDR1 as SQVTM and CDR2 as ANQGSEA. This CDR3 is 13 amino acids long. J lost 5 bases, V lost 6 bases, and 7 bases had no gene match.

The CDR3 nucleotides are TGTGCCAGCATCGGGGTTGGGTGGCAGGAGACCCAGTACTTC. This gives the protein CASIGVGWQETQYF. V and J are TRBV6-2 or TRBV6-3 and TRBJ2-5, with a tentative D call TRBD2 (5 bases). CDR3 length equals 14 residues. Per the germline V gene, CDR1 is MNHEY and CDR2 is SVGEGT. The V gene lost 7 bases and the J gene lost 5 bases, with 17 bases spanning the gap.

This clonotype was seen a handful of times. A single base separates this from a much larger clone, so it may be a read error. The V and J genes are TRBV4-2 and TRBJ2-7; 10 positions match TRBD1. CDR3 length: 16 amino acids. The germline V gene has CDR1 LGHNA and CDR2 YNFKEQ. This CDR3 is CASSQALGQGDYGQYF. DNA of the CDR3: TGTGCCAGCAGCCAAGCCCTAGGACAGGGGGACTACGGGCAGTACTTC.

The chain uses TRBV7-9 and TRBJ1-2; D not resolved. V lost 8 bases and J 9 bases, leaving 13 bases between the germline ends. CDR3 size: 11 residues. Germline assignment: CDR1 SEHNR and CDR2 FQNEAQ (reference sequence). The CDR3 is CASPRAGSYTF. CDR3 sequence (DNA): TGTGCCAGCCCTCGAGCGGGAAGCTACACCTTC.

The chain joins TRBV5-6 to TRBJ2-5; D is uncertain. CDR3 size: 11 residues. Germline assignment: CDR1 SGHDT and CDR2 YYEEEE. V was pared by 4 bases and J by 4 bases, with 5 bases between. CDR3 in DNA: TGTGCCAGCAGCAAGACAGAGACCCAGTACTTC. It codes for CASSKTETQYF.

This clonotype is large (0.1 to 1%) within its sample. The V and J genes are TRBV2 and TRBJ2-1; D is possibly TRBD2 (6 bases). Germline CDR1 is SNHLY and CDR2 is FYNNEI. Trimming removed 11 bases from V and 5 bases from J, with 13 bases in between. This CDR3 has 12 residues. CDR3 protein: CASAGLNNEQFF. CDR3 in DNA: TGTGCCTCTGCGGGGTTGAACAATGAGCAGTTCTTC.

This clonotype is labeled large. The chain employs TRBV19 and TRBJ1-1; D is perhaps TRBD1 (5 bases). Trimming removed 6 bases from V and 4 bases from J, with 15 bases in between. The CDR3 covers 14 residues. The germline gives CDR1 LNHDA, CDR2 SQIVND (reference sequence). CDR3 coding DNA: TGTGCCAGTAGCCACGGGGCGGGGGGCACTGAAGCTTTCTTT. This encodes CASSHGAGGTEAFF.

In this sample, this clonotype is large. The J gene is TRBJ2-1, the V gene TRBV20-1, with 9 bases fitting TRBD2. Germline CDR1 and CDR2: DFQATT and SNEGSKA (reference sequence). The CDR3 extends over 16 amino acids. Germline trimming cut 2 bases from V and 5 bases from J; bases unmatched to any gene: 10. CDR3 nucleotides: TGCAGTGCTAGAATGGTAGCGGGAGATCCGGACAATGAGCAGTTCTTC. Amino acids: CSARMVAGDPDNEQFF.

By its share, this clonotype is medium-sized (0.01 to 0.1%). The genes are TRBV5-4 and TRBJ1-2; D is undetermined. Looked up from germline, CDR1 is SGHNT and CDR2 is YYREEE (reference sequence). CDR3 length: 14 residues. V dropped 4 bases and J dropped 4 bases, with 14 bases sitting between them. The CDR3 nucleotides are TGTGCCAGCAGCCTAATGGGCCCCTCCTATGGCTACACCTTC. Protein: CASSLMGPSYGYTF.

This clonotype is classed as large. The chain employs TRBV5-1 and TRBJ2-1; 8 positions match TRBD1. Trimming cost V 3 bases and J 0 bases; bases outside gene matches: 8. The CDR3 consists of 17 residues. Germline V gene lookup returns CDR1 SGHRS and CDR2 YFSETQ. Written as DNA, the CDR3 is TGCGCCAGCAGCTCGTGGAGCACAGGGGGCTCCTACAATGAGCAGTTCTTC. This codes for CASSSWSTGGSYNEQFF.

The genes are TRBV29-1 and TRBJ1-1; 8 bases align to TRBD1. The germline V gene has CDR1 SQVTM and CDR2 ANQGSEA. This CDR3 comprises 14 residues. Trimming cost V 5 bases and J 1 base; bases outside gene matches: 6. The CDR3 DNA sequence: TGCAGCGTTCCTCCACAGGGGGAGAACACTGAAGCTTTCTTT. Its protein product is CSVPPQGENTEAFF.

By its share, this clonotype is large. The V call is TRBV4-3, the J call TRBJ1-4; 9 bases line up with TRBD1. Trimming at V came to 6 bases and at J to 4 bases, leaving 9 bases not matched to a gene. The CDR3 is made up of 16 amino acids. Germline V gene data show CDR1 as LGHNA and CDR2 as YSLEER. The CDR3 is CASSSNRDRVNEKLFF. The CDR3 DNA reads TGCGCCAGCAGTTCCAACCGGGACAGGGTTAATGAAAAACTGTTTTTT.

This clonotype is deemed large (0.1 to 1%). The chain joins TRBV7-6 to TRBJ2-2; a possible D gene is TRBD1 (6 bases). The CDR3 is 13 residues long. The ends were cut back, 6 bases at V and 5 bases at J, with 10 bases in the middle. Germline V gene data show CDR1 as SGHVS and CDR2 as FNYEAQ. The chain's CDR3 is CASRHRETGELFF. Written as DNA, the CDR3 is TGTGCCAGCAGGCACAGGGAAACCGGGGAGCTGTTTTTT.

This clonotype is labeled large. The CDR3 reads CASSPRTDGGGEPQHF. The CDR3 DNA is TGTGCCAGCAGTCCAAGGACCGACGGAGGAGGGGAGCCCCAGCATTTT. The rearrangement joins TRBV28 to TRBJ1-5; a weak D match, TRBD1 (5 bases). Per the germline V gene, CDR1 is MDHEN and CDR2 is SYDVKM. The CDR3 sequence is 16 residues long. V shed 5 bases and J shed 8 bases, with 22 bases lying between them.

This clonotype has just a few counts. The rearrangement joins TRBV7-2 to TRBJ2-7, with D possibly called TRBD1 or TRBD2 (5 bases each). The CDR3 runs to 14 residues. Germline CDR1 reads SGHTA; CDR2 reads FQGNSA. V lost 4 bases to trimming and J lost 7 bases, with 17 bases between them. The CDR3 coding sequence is TGTGCCAGCAGCTCCTCGGGGCTCCCGGGGGAGCAGTACTTC. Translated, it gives CASSSSGLPGEQYF.

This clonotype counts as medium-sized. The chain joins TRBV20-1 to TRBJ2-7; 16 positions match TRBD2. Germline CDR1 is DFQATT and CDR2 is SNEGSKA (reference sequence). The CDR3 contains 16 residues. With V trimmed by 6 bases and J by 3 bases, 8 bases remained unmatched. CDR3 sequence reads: CSAIGTSGRDFYEQYF. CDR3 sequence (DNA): TGCAGTGCCATTGGGACTAGCGGGAGGGACTTCTACGAGCAGTACTTC.

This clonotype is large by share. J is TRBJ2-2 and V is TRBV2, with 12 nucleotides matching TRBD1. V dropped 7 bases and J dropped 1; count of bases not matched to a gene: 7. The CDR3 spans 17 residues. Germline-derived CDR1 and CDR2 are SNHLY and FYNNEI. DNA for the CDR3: TGTGCCAGCATTCCGGGACAGGGGGCGCTGAACACCGGGGAGCTGTTTTTT. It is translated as CASIPGQGALNTGELFF.

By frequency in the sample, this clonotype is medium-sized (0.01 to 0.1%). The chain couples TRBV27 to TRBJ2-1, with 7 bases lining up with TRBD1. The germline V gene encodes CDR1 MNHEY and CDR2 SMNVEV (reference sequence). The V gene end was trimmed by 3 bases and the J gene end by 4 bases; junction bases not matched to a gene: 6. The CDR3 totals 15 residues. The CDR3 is CASSFWQGEYNEQFF. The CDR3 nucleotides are TGTGCCAGCAGTTTCTGGCAGGGGGAATACAATGAGCAGTTCTTC.

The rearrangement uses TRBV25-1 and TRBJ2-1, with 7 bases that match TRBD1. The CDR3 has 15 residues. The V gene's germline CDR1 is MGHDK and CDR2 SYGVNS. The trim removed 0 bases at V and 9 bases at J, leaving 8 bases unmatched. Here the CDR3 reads CASSEYGTAYGEQFF. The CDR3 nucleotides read TGTGCCAGCAGTGAATATGGGACAGCCTACGGTGAGCAGTTCTTC.

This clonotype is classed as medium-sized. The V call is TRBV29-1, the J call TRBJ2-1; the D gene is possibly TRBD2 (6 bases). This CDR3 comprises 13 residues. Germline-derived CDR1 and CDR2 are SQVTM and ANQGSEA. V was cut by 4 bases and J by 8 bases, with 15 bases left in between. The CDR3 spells CSVAKDPGDEQFF. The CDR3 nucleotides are TGCAGCGTTGCAAAGGACCCGGGGGATGAGCAGTTCTTC.

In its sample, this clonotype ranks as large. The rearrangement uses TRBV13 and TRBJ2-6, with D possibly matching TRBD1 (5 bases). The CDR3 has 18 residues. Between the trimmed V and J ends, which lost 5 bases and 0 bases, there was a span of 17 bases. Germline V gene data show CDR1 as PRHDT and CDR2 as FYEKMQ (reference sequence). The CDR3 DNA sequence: TGTGCCAGCAGCGTCGGGCACAGGCTGCTCTCTGGGGCCAACGTCCTGACTTTC. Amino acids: CASSVGHRLLSGANVLTF.

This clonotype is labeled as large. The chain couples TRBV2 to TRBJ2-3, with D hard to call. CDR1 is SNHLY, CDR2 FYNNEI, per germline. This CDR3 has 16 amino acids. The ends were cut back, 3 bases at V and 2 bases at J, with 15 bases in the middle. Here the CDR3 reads CASSDRAGSLTDTQYF. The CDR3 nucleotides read TGTGCCAGCAGTGACCGGGCCGGCTCTCTCACAGATACGCAGTATTTT.